A single sample gave rise to the 17 T cell receptor beta chains below, sequenced in a study of blood T cell repertoires in COVID-19. Libraries were prepared by immunoSEQ multiplex PCR; TCRdb keeps only in-frame clonotypes and omits some of them. This table has over 90,000 clones, about 89% appearing once. The sample comprised peripheral blood. These TCRs come from a human donor in a cohort sampled during active COVID-19.

The chain couples TRBV11-2 to TRBJ2-1; 15 bases line up with TRBD2. Germline CDR1 is SGHAT and CDR2 is FQNNGV. The junction had 6 bases not matched to a gene; V was cut back by 5 bases and J by 4 bases. The CDR3 is 17 amino acids. CDR3: CASSTGTSGGTYNEQFF. CDR3 in DNA: TGTGCCAGCAGCACTGGGACTAGCGGGGGGACTTACAATGAGCAGTTCTTC.

The gene calls are TRBV2 and TRBJ2-1; D unresolved. Germline-derived CDR1 and CDR2 are SNHLY and FYNNEI. The ends were cut back, 4 bases at V and 2 bases at J, with 6 bases in the middle. The CDR3 is 13 residues long. Here the CDR3 reads CASSALPYNEQFF. CDR3 DNA: TGTGCCAGCAGTGCCCTACCCTACAATGAGCAGTTCTTC.

The chain joins TRBV9 to TRBJ1-1; D gene uncertain. CDR1 SGDLS and CDR2 YYNGEE come from the germline V gene. CDR3 length equals 16 residues. The V and J ends lost 0 bases and 4 bases respectively, with 16 bases between them. CDR3 coding DNA: TGTGCCAGCAGCGTAGACCCTCCAGGATCCAGCACTGAAGCTTTCTTT. Translating it yields CASSVDPPGSSTEAFF.

V gene TRBV18 combines with J gene TRBJ2-7, with 7 bases lining up with TRBD1. The V and J ends lost 5 bases and 7 bases, in that order; junction bases with no gene match: 8. Germline lookup yields CDR1 KGHSH and CDR2 LQKENI. This CDR3 has 13 residues. The CDR3 loop reads CASSRPGTEEQYF. The CDR3 region has the DNA TGTGCCAGCTCAAGACCCGGGACAGAGGAGCAGTACTTC.

This sequence joins TRBV9 and TRBJ1-1; unclear D gene. This CDR3 has 14 residues. Germline-derived CDR1 and CDR2 are SGDLS and YYNGEE. Deletions cut 3 bases from V and 1 base from J, with 10 bases between. This CDR3 reads CASSAQDWNTEAFF. The CDR3 nucleotides are TGTGCCAGCAGCGCCCAGGACTGGAACACTGAAGCTTTCTTT.

This clone was seen a few times. The CDR3: CASSPRDRVFYGYTF. CDR3 bases: TGTGCCAGCAGCCCACGGGACAGGGTTTTCTATGGCTACACCTTC. The V call is TRBV3-1 (or the pseudogene TRBV3-2), the J call TRBJ1-2; TRBD1 matches at 9 bases. Unmatched junction bases numbered 7, after V lost 4 bases and J lost 4 bases. There are 15 residues in the CDR3. Germline V gives CDR1 LGHDT, CDR2 YNNKEL (reference sequence).

This clone was counted only a few times. The V call is TRBV11-1, the J call TRBJ2-1, with 9 bases matching TRBD2. V lost 0 bases and J lost 8; bases outside the gene matches: 8. The CDR3 runs to 16 residues. Germline CDR1 and CDR2: SGHAT and FQDESV (reference sequence). CDR3 residues: CASSLAPAGGGDEQFF. The CDR3 DNA is TGTGCCAGCAGCTTAGCCCCAGCGGGGGGAGGCGATGAGCAGTTCTTC.

DNA for the CDR3: TGCGCCAGCAGCTTCGACAGGGGAAGGGGTGGCTACACCTTC. This gives the protein CASSFDRGRGGYTF. The rearrangement joins TRBV5-1 to TRBJ1-2; TRBD1 agrees at 8 bases. Losses at the gene ends were 2 bases for V and 7 bases for J; bases not matched to a gene: 7. CDR3 size: 14 residues. Germline V gene lookup returns CDR1 SGHRS and CDR2 YFSETQ.

The CDR3 nucleotides read TGTGCCAGTAGTATGGGCCGACAGGGAGGAAATAGCAATCAGCCCCAGCATTTT. This translates into CASSMGRQGGNSNQPQHF. The V gene is TRBV19, the J gene TRBJ1-5, with 7 bases identical to TRBD1. Germline V gene data show CDR1 as LNHDA and CDR2 as SQIVND (reference sequence). This CDR3 is 18 amino acids long. J lost 0 bases, V lost 3 bases, and 11 bases had no gene match.

V gene TRBV4-1 combines with J gene TRBJ2-3; TRBD2 agrees at 7 bases. V trimming: 3 bases; J trimming: 4 bases; junction bases outside the gene matches: 7. Per the germline V gene, CDR1 is MGHRA and CDR2 is YSYEKL. The CDR3 has 15 residues. DNA for the CDR3: TGCGCCAGCAGCCAGCGGGGGTTGATCGCAGATACGCAGTATTTT. Translating gives CASSQRGLIADTQYF.

This clone was observed a single time. J is TRBJ2-3 and V is TRBV9; 8 nucleotides line up with TRBD2. After removal of 1 base from V and 5 bases from J, the junction contained 3 bases not matched to a gene. In germline, CDR1 is SGDLS, CDR2 YYNGEE. The length of the CDR3 is 14 residues. CDR3 DNA sequence: TGTGCCAGCAGCGTACGGGGGGGACGAGATACGCAGTATTTT. As protein: CASSVRGGRDTQYF.

The chain combines TRBV6-5 with TRBJ1-2, with D uncertain. Germline V lookup: CDR1 MNHEY, CDR2 SVGAGI. V was shortened by 4 bases and J by 4 bases, with 16 bases between the two germline ends. This CDR3 has 15 amino acids. CDR3 coding DNA: TGTGCCAGCAGTTCCCCGGGCCGTGAGGGCTATGGCTACACCTTC. The encoded protein is CASSSPGREGYGYTF.

The rearrangement uses TRBV3-1 (or the pseudogene TRBV3-2) and TRBJ2-1; 7 bases agree with TRBD2. The CDR3 is 16 amino acids. Trimming at V came to 3 bases and at J to 7 bases, leaving 12 bases not matched to a gene. CDR1 and CDR2 (germline): LGHDT, YNNKEL (reference sequence). CDR3 protein: CASSHTGTTIQNEQFF. The CDR3 bases are TGTGCCAGCAGCCATACCGGGACTACCATCCAGAATGAGCAGTTCTTC.

The DNA for the CDR3 is TGTGCCAGCAGCTCGATCTCGCTGCGCGGGGGGAACAATGAGCAGTTCTTC. Translating it yields CASSSISLRGGNNEQFF. This rearrangement joins TRBV7-3 to TRBJ2-1; the match to TRBD2 covers 8 bases. V lost 4 bases, J lost 5 bases, and 13 bases stayed unmatched. The CDR3 has 17 amino acids. Germline V gene lookup returns CDR1 SGHTA and CDR2 FQGTGA.

The gene calls are TRBV30 and TRBJ1-2; D possibly corresponds to TRBD1 (6 bases). Trimming removed 3 bases from V and 2 bases from J, with 16 bases in between. Germline CDR1 is GTSNPN and CDR2 is SVGIG (reference sequence). The CDR3 consists of 15 residues. The chain's CDR3 is CAWSGDPGTNYGYTF. Here the CDR3 DNA reads TGTGCCTGGAGCGGCGATCCCGGGACAAACTATGGCTACACCTTC.

The chain has TRBV4-2 and TRBJ1-3, with unresolved D. The CDR3 is 15 amino acids. The V end lost 6 bases, the J end lost 0 bases, and 12 bases lay between the germline ends. Germline V lookup: CDR1 LGHNA, CDR2 YNFKEQ. CDR3 protein: CASRPGRDSGNTIYF. CDR3 nucleotides: TGTGCCAGCAGGCCAGGCCGGGACTCTGGAAACACCATATATTTT.

This clone came up a few times. The chain couples TRBV7-2 to TRBJ1-5; D not resolved. Trimming left V 4 bases short and J 3 bases short, with 4 bases between. CDR3 length equals 12 residues. Germline loops: CDR1 SGHTA, CDR2 FQGNSA. In DNA, the CDR3 is TGTGCCAGCAGCTATTACAATCAGCCCCAGCATTTT. Translation: CASSYYNQPQHF. The full variable domain, in which reference TRBV7-2 and TRBJ1-5 provide the parts outside the CDR3, is GAGVSQSPSNKVTEKGKDVELRCDPISGHTALYWYRQSLGQGLEFLIYFQGNSAPDKSGLPSDRFSAERTGGSVSTLTIQRTQQEDSAVYLCASSYYNQPQHFGDGTRLSIL.